These T cell receptor beta chains were read from a single sample in a study of cytomegalovirus exposure and HLA in healthy donors. Some clones are missing from TCRdb's copy, which holds only in-frame ones; the method was immunoSEQ multiplex PCR. There are 95,000 to 100,000 clones in the sample; approximately 85% occur only once, and about 3.7% lies in the top ten. The sample was PBMCs. All receptors come from a man younger than 45 in good health and CMV-seronegative. CDR3s include the opening cysteine and the closing phenylalanine or tryptophan. D genes are given only for firm matches. Rows may omit the clone size; those that give it use once, few, many or a size class.

j_gene,abundance,d_gene,v_gene,len,CDR3aa,CDR3nt
TRBJ1-2,once,TRBD1,TRBV18,16,CASSPTTGGAYHGYTF,TGTGCCAGCTCACCAACCACAGGGGGCGCTTACCATGGCTACACCTTC
TRBJ2-3,.,TRBD2,TRBV5-4,15,CASSLGLAGVDTQYF,TGTGCCAGCAGCTTGGGACTAGCGGGAGTTGATACGCAGTATTTT
TRBJ2-1,few,.,TRBV2,18,CASSDSRGLGARWNEQFF,TGTGCCAGCAGTGACTCCCGTGGGCTGGGGGCTAGGTGGAATGAGCAGTTCTTC
TRBJ2-1,few,.,TRBV5-6,16,CASSLRGYHSFNEQFF,TGTGCCAGCAGCTTAAGGGGATATCATTCCTTCAATGAGCAGTTCTTC
TRBJ1-5,.,.,TRBV19,15,CASSMGGARRQPQHF,TGTGCCAGTAGTATGGGGGGTGCGAGAAGGCAGCCCCAGCATTTT
TRBJ2-3,few,.,TRBV28,16,CASSLTWTGDTDTQYF,TGTGCCAGCAGTCTAACCTGGACGGGGGACACAGATACGCAGTATTTT
TRBJ1-1,.,TRBD1,TRBV7-9,14,CASSLVTGETEAFF,TGTGCCAGCAGCTTAGTAACAGGGGAAACTGAAGCTTTCTTT
TRBJ2-1,once,.,TRBV7-9,16,CASSSPDTGQRDEQFF,TGTGCCAGCAGCTCACCCGACACGGGACAAAGGGATGAGCAGTTCTTC
TRBJ1-1,.,TRBD1,TRBV28,14,CASSPGQGASEAFF,TGTGCCAGCAGCCCCGGACAGGGGGCGTCTGAAGCTTTCTTT
TRBJ2-7,.,.,TRBV19,15,CASSIAARGSYEQYF,TGTGCCAGTAGTATTGCAGCCAGGGGCTCCTACGAGCAGTACTTC
TRBJ2-3,.,.,TRBV9,16,CASSVAPGGRTDTQYF,TGTGCCAGCAGCGTAGCCCCGGGGGGCCGCACAGATACGCAGTATTTT
TRBJ2-2,.,.,TRBV13,14,CASSVLGGAGELFF,TGTGCCAGCAGCGTCCTCGGTGGAGCCGGGGAGCTGTTTTTT
TRBJ1-1,.,.,TRBV7-2,12,CASSTGNTEAFF,TGTGCCAGCAGTACCGGGAACACTGAAGCTTTCTTT
TRBJ2-3,.,TRBD1,TRBV5-1,15,CASSLGTGGLDTQYF,TGCGCCAGCAGCTTGGGGACAGGGGGCTTGGATACGCAGTATTTT
TRBJ2-7,.,.,TRBV6-1,14,CASSEVITAYEQYF,TGTGCCAGCAGTGAAGTTATCACAGCCTACGAGCAGTACTTC
TRBJ1-5,.,TRBD1,TRBV6-5,15,CASSYSGQSNQPQHF,TGTGCCAGCAGTTACTCGGGACAGAGCAATCAGCCCCAGCATTTT
TRBJ2-7,once,TRBD2,TRBV7-9,16,CASSLAWPSGKYEQYF,TGTGCCAGCAGCTTAGCTTGGCCTAGCGGGAAGTACGAGCAGTACTTC
TRBJ2-1,once,.,TRBV5-4,14,CASSLAQLAGEQFF,TGTGCCAGCAGCTTGGCCCAACTAGCCGGCGAGCAGTTCTTC
TRBJ2-7,.,.,TRBV19,11,CASSNRYEQYF,TGTGCCAGTAGTAACCGGTACGAGCAGTACTTC
TRBJ1-4,.,TRBD1,TRBV5-1,14,CASTSGGKGEKLFF,TGCGCCAGCACCTCAGGGGGGAAAGGTGAAAAACTGTTTTTT
TRBJ2-3,.,TRBD2,TRBV28,17,CASSYPLLAGSTDTQYF,TGTGCCAGCAGTTACCCTTTACTAGCGGGAAGCACAGATACGCAGTATTTT
TRBJ2-6,few,.,TRBV28,15,CASSLLYSGANVLTF,TGTGCCAGCAGTTTGTTGTACTCTGGGGCCAACGTCCTGACTTTC
TRBJ1-3,.,.,TRBV4-1,15,CASSQGAGFGNTIYF,TGCGCCAGCAGCCAAGGTGCCGGGTTCGGAAACACCATATATTTT
TRBJ1-5,few,.,TRBV19,16,CASSIRGLYSNQPQHF,TGTGCCAGTAGTATCAGGGGCCTTTATAGCAATCAGCCCCAGCATTTT
TRBJ2-3,.,TRBD2,TRBV11-2,15,CASSPRGGGGDTQYF,TGTGCCAGCAGTCCACGGGGGGGAGGTGGAGATACGCAGTATTTT
TRBJ2-2,.,TRBD1,TRBV7-7,15,CASSLRQGGTGELFF,TGTGCTAGCAGCTTACGACAGGGTGGTACCGGGGAGCTGTTTTTT
TRBJ1-6,.,.,TRBV7-3,15,CASSSGPRGNSPLHF,TGTGCCAGCAGCTCGGGTCCCAGGGGAAATTCACCCCTCCACTTT
TRBJ1-2,.,.,TRBV28,13,CASSLSAGYGYTF,TGTGCCAGCAGTTTATCCGCAGGCTATGGCTACACCTTC
TRBJ2-7,once,.,TRBV10-3,14,CAITSGQEGYEQYF,TGTGCCATCACCTCAGGACAGGAGGGCTACGAGCAGTACTTC
TRBJ1-5,few,.,TRBV6-5,15,CASSRGGDSNQPQHF,TGTGCCAGCAGCCGCGGGGGGGATAGCAATCAGCCCCAGCATTTT
TRBJ2-3,.,.,TRBV30,12,CAWAQTEHTQYF,TGTGCCTGGGCTCAGACAGAACATACGCAGTATTTT
TRBJ2-3,.,.,TRBV29-1,12,CSVEGLTDTQYF,TGCAGCGTTGAAGGGCTCACAGATACGCAGTATTTT
TRBJ2-2,.,TRBD1,TRBV11-2,16,CASSLVSGGASGELFF,TGTGCCAGCAGCTTAGTGTCAGGGGGCGCGTCCGGGGAGCTGTTTTTT
TRBJ1-4,.,.,TRBV10-3,13,CATQQVTNEKLFF,TGTGCCACCCAACAGGTTACTAATGAAAAACTGTTTTTT
TRBJ2-2,.,.,TRBV5-1,15,CASSSQGGGTGELFF,TGCGCCAGCAGCTCGCAGGGAGGGGGCACCGGGGAGCTGTTTTTT
TRBJ2-2,.,.,TRBV5-1,16,CASSEIEKGRSGELFF,TGCGCCAGCAGCGAGATAGAGAAGGGGCGTTCCGGGGAGCTGTTTTTT
TRBJ2-3,.,.,TRBV29-1,14,CSVRRGTSTDTQYF,TGCAGCGTTCGCCGGGGGACTAGCACAGATACGCAGTATTTT
TRBJ1-2,.,.,TRBV13,13,CASSLAAGDGYTF,TGTGCCAGCAGCTTAGCGGCAGGGGATGGCTACACCTTC
TRBJ2-1,.,TRBD1,TRBV12-5,15,CASGLVQGSYNEQFF,TGTGCTAGTGGTTTGGTACAGGGGTCTTACAATGAGCAGTTCTTC
TRBJ1-2,.,.,TRBV6-1,11,CASKGGYGYTF,TGTGCCAGCAAAGGGGGATATGGCTACACCTTC
TRBJ2-5,.,TRBD2,TRBV6-5,15,CASRKTSGAQETQYF,TGTGCCAGCAGAAAGACTAGCGGGGCCCAAGAGACCCAGTACTTC
TRBJ2-2,.,.,TRBV18,15,CASSAGAVKTGELFF,TGTGCCAGCTCAGCAGGGGCAGTAAAGACCGGGGAGCTGTTTTTT
TRBJ1-2,.,.,TRBV5-1,15,CASSLSLGGDYGYTF,TGCGCCAGCAGCTTGAGTTTAGGGGGGGACTATGGCTACACCTTC
TRBJ2-7,.,TRBD1,TRBV4-1,15,CASSQEPGQGYEQYF,TGCGCCAGCAGCCAGGAACCGGGACAGGGCTACGAGCAGTACTTC
TRBJ2-3,.,TRBD2,TRBV9,18,CASSVSGSRGGPTDTQYF,TGTGCCAGCAGCGTAAGCGGGAGTAGGGGGGGGCCCACAGATACGCAGTATTTT
TRBJ1-2,.,TRBD1,TRBV5-6,14,CASRVKGQTYGYTF,TGTGCCAGCAGGGTAAAGGGACAGACCTATGGCTACACCTTC
TRBJ1-2,.,TRBD1,TRBV4-1,17,CASSPQIWRGQGGGYTF,TGCGCCAGCAGCCCCCAAATTTGGAGGGGACAGGGTGGCGGCTACACCTTC
TRBJ2-2,once,TRBD2,TRBV4-2,18,CASSLLLPGLAVTGELFF,TGTGCCAGCAGCCTCCTACTGCCGGGACTAGCGGTCACCGGGGAGCTGTTTTTT